Listed here are 20 T cell receptor beta chains from one sample, sequenced in a study of CD8 T cells in ankylosing spondylitis. The study, taken as a whole, reports: Ankylosing spondylitis blood seemed to carry a telltale TCR beta motif made of roughly 8 highly homologous variants.

The antigens these receptors bind are not known. MiXCR was run by TCRdb on the 5' RACE reads, yielding one entry per CDR3 protein. There are about 390,000 distinct CDR3 sequences in the sample; approximately 20% occur only once, and roughly 16% lies in the top ten. The sample taken for sequencing was blood, either unsorted or a sorted T cell fraction (not recorded which). The origin of the receptors is a male donor with ankylosing spondylitis.

This clonotype was recorded a few times. The gene calls are TRBV24-1 and TRBJ2-1; TRBD1 agrees at 7 bases. CDR1 and CDR2 (germline): KGHDR, SFDVKD. After removal of 2 bases from V and 6 bases from J, the junction contained 12 bases not matched to a gene. This CDR3 region has 17 residues. The DNA for the CDR3 is TGTGCCACCAGTGATTCCCGGACAGGACGAGTTCTCAATGAGCAGTTCTTC. This translates into CATSDSRTGRVLNEQFF.

The chain has TRBV9 and TRBJ2-7; 10 bases are shared with TRBD1. Trimming took 5 bases from V and 5 from J; bases not matched to a gene: 10. This CDR3 contains 15 residues. The germline CDR1 and CDR2 sequences are SGDLS and YYNGEE. The CDR3: CASRGYRDRGHEQYF. DNA of the CDR3: TGTGCCAGCAGGGGGTACCGGGACAGGGGCCACGAGCAGTACTTC.

At least ten counts were recorded for this clonotype. V gene TRBV7-3 combines with J gene TRBJ2-3; TRBD2 matches at 7 bases. V dropped 2 bases and J dropped 0; count of bases not matched to a gene: 2. The length of the CDR3 is 15 residues. Germline V gene sequence: CDR1 SGHTA, CDR2 FQGTGA. The chain's CDR3 is CASSLRRGSTDTQYF. In nucleotides, the CDR3 is TGTGCCAGCAGCTTACGGCGGGGGAGCACAGATACGCAGTATTTT. The full variable domain, in which reference TRBV7-3 and TRBJ2-3 provide the parts outside the CDR3, is GAGVSQTPSNKVTEKGKYVELRCDPISGHTALYWYRQSLGQGPEFLIYFQGTGAADDSGLPNDRFFAVRPEGSVSTLKIQRTERGDSAVYLCASSLRRGSTDTQYFGPGTRLTVL.

This rearrangement joins TRBV2 to TRBJ2-2; no clear D gene. Germline CDR1 and CDR2: SNHLY and FYNNEI. V shed 7 bases and J shed 1 base, with 10 bases lying between them. The CDR3 contains 14 residues. DNA of the CDR3: TGTGCCAGCAAGTACCCATTGAACACCGGGGAGCTGTTTTTT. Protein: CASKYPLNTGELFF.

The chain joins TRBV6-1 to TRBJ1-1; no clear D. Germline V gives CDR1 MNHNS, CDR2 SASEGT. Trimming left V 2 bases short and J 1 base short, with 11 bases between. The CDR3 runs to 15 residues. Written as DNA, the CDR3 is TGTGCCAGCAGTGAATCGGGGTTTAGGAACACTGAAGCTTTCTTT. Amino acids: CASSESGFRNTEAFF.

There are a few counts of this clonotype. CDR3 residues: CASSQDLTGVPEAFF. For the CDR3, the DNA is TGTGCCAGCAGCCAAGATCTGACAGGGGTCCCTGAAGCTTTCTTT. The chain has TRBV3-1 and TRBJ1-1, with 8 bases aligning to TRBD1. V shed 0 bases, J shed 6 bases, and the junction held 6 bases outside the gene matches. Looked up from germline, CDR1 is LGHDT and CDR2 is YNNKEL (reference sequence). There are 15 residues in the CDR3.

The rearrangement links TRBV28 to TRBJ2-3, with 7 bases identical to TRBD2. Losses at the gene ends were 2 bases for V and 3 bases for J; bases not matched to a gene: 8. Germline V lookup: CDR1 MDHEN, CDR2 SYDVKM. This CDR3 has 16 residues. The CDR3, as DNA: TGTGCCAGCAGTTTACGGGTCGGGAGGCGGACAGATACGCAGTATTTT. Translation gives CASSLRVGRRTDTQYF. Based on the CDR3 plus reference TRBV28 and TRBJ2-3, the full variable domain is DVKVTQSSRYLVKRTGEKVFLECVQDMDHENMFWYRQDPGLGLRLIYFSYDVKMKEKGDIPEGYSVSREKKERFSLILESASTNQTSMYLCASSLRVGRRTDTQYFGPGTRLTVL.

The CDR3 DNA reads as TGCGCCAGCAGCCCCCCTGTTGGGAGCTCTGGAAACACCATATATTTT. Residues: CASSPPVGSSGNTIYF. V usage is TRBV5-1 and J usage is TRBJ1-3; the D is unclear. This CDR3 spans 16 amino acids. Germline values: CDR1 SGHRS, CDR2 YFSETQ. V lost 4 bases and J 0 bases, leaving 14 bases between the germline ends.

This clonotype was counted at least ten times. The chain is built from TRBV2 and TRBJ2-6; a weak D match, TRBD1 (6 bases). CDR1 and CDR2 (germline): SNHLY, FYNNEI. The CDR3 loop spans 15 amino acids. Trimming removed 7 bases at V and 4 bases at J, with 14 bases between. The CDR3 nucleotides read TGTGCCAGCATCCTCTTGGGGGCCGGGGCCAACGTCCTGACTTTC. Protein: CASILLGAGANVLTF.

The chain joins TRBV6-2 or TRBV6-3 to TRBJ2-7, with 8 bases matching TRBD2. CDR3 size: 14 residues. The germline V gene has CDR1 MNHEY and CDR2 SVGEGT. Trimming took 4 bases from V and 2 from J; bases not matched to a gene: 4. The CDR3 protein is CASSSQRGPYEQYF. DNA of the CDR3: TGTGCCAGCAGTTCCCAGCGGGGGCCCTACGAGCAGTACTTC.

The chain uses TRBV6-5 and TRBJ1-5; unclear D gene. Germline V gene sequence: CDR1 MNHEY, CDR2 SVGAGI. The CDR3 sequence is 15 residues long. Between the trimmed V and J ends, which lost 2 bases and 5 bases, there was a span of 13 bases. DNA for the CDR3: TGTGCCAGCAGTTACCGAGACGGTTACGATCAGCCCCAGCATTTT. Amino acid sequence: CASSYRDGYDQPQHF.

This clonotype was seen a few times. This chain joins TRBV15 and TRBJ2-2; TRBD2 matches at 10 bases. The CDR3 has 15 amino acids. The germline V gene encodes CDR1 LNHNV and CDR2 YYDKDF (reference sequence). V lost 9 bases, J lost 1 base, and 5 bases stayed unmatched. The CDR3 nucleotides are TGTGCCACTAGGGGACTAGCGAGGAACACCGGGGAGCTGTTTTTT. This gives the protein CATRGLARNTGELFF. The whole variable domain, filled in from reference TRBV15 and TRBJ2-2, reads DAMVIQNPRYQVTQFGKPVTLSCSQTLNHNVMYWYQQKSSQAPKLLFHYYDKDFNNEADTPDNFQSRRPNTSFCFLDIRSPGLGDTAMYLCATRGLARNTGELFFGEGSRLTVL.

In its sample, this clonotype was seen a few times. The V call is TRBV20-1, the J call TRBJ2-6; D uncertain. Per germline, CDR1 DFQATT and CDR2 SNEGSKA (reference sequence). The CDR3 has 14 amino acids. Trimming stripped 6 bases from V and 0 bases from J, with 9 bases between. The DNA for the CDR3 is TGCAGTGCAGGACGCATCTCTGGGGCCAACGTCCTGACTTTC. As protein: CSAGRISGANVLTF.

This chain uses TRBV29-1 with TRBJ2-7; 8 bases align to TRBD2. CDR1 and CDR2 from the germline V gene are SQVTM and ANQGSEA. CDR3 size: 14 residues. Losses at the gene ends were 4 bases for V and 5 bases for J; bases not matched to a gene: 10. CDR3 loop: CSVVPGTRTNEQYF. DNA for the CDR3: TGCAGCGTTGTCCCCGGGACTAGGACTAACGAGCAGTACTTC.

The chain carries TRBV7-9 and TRBJ2-7, with a tentative D call TRBD1 (5 bases). The CDR3 runs to 12 residues. V lost 5 bases and J lost 2, with 7 bases in between. The germline CDR1 and CDR2 sequences are SEHNR and FQNEAQ (reference sequence). CDR3 in amino acids: CASSETAYEQYF. CDR3 bases: TGTGCCAGCAGCGAGACAGCCTACGAGCAGTACTTC.

The J gene is TRBJ2-3, the V gene TRBV5-1; D is uncertain. V lost 1 base and J 0 bases, leaving 15 bases between the germline ends. The germline V gene has CDR1 SGHRS and CDR2 YFSETQ. The CDR3 spans 17 residues. The CDR3 DNA sequence: TGCGCCAGCAGCTTGAGGTCGTTTCGTGATAGCACAGATACGCAGTATTTT. Translating gives CASSLRSFRDSTDTQYF.

The chain is built from TRBV29-1 and TRBJ2-6, with D hard to call. The germline V gene encodes CDR1 SQVTM and CDR2 ANQGSEA. The V and J ends lost 8 bases and 1 base respectively, with 9 bases between them. The CDR3 is 13 amino acids. As DNA, the CDR3 is TGCAGCACCCGGGTTTCTGGGGCCAACGTCCTGACTTTC. It specifies CSTRVSGANVLTF.

J is TRBJ1-1 and V is TRBV19; D is uncertain. The CDR3 has 14 residues. Germline V gene sequence: CDR1 LNHDA, CDR2 SQIVND (reference sequence). Trimming left V 6 bases short and J 3 bases short, with 14 bases between. The CDR3 loop is CASRGPLFDTEAFF. The CDR3 region has the DNA TGTGCCAGTAGAGGTCCGTTGTTTGACACTGAAGCTTTCTTT.

V gene TRBV7-2 combines with J gene TRBJ2-2; D call uncertain. Trimming stripped 4 bases from V and 6 bases from J, with 12 bases between. Germline V gene sequence: CDR1 SGHTA, CDR2 FQGNSA. The CDR3 runs 14 residues. The CDR3 loop reads CASSSAPLPGELFF. CDR3 nucleotide sequence: TGTGCCAGCAGCTCAGCCCCCCTTCCCGGGGAGCTGTTTTTT. The whole variable domain, remainder taken from reference TRBV7-2 and TRBJ2-2, is GAGVSQSPSNKVTEKGKDVELRCDPISGHTALYWYRQSLGQGLEFLIYFQGNSAPDKSGLPSDRFSAERTGGSVSTLTIQRTQQEDSAVYLCASSSAPLPGELFFGEGSRLTVL.

The chain couples TRBV5-1 to TRBJ2-5; possibly TRBD1 for D (5 bases). Trimming left V 4 bases short and J 4 bases short, with 11 bases between. CDR1 is SGHRS and CDR2 is YFSETQ in the germline V gene. The CDR3 sequence is 13 residues long. In DNA form, the CDR3 reads TGCGCCAGCAGCCGTGGACATCGAGAGACCCAGTACTTC. Its protein product is CASSRGHRETQYF.